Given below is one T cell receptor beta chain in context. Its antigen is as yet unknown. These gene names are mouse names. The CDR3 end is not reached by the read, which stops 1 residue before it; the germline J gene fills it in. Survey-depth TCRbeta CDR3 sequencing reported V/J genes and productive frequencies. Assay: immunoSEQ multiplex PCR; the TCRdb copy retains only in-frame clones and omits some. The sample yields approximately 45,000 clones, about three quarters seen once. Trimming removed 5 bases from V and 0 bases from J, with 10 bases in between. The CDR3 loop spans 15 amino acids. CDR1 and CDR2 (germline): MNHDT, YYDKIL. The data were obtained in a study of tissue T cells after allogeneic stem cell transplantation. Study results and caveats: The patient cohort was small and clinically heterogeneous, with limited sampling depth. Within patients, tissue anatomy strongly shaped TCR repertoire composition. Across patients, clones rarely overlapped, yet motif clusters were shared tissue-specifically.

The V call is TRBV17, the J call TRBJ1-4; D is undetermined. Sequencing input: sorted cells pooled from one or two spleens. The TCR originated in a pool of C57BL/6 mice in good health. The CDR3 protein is CASSPPFLSNERLFF. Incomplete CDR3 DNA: TGTGCTAGCAGTCCTCCATTCCTTTCCAACGAAAGATTATTT. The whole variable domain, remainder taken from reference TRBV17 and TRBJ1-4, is DTTVKQNPRYKLARVGKPVNLICSQTMNHDTMYWYQKKPNQAPKLLLFYYDKILNREADTFEKFQSSRPNNSFCSLYIGSAGLEYSAMYLCASSPPFLSNERLFFGHGTKLSVL.